This T cell receptor beta chain originates from a study of blood T cells in healthy people across ages. Study-wide findings and caveats: Estimates drawn from one million T cells were deemed to understate diversity. Possibly, changes in expanded clonotypes were confounded because donor CMV status was unknown.

This clonotype was recorded at least ten times. Its antigen remains unknown. Primers used in a second PCR of about 7 to 12 cycles were a sample-barcoded 5' primer and a J-beta primer mix. The template-switch adaptor, which had 12 random nucleotides, put a tag on each cDNA molecule. TCRdb ran MiXCR on the 5' RACE reads and lists one entry per CDR3 protein. The sample contains around 870,000 distinct CDR3 sequences, under 35% of which appear only once. This CDR3 region has 16 residues. Trimming removed 1 base from V and 6 bases from J; junction bases left unmatched: 9. The germline V gene encodes CDR1 LGHNA and CDR2 YSLEER.

This TCR derives from a woman older than 75 in good health. Material for sequencing was blood. This chain joins TRBV4-3 and TRBJ1-5; 7 nucleotides line up with TRBD1. This CDR3 is CASSQGPQGFGQPQHF. The CDR3, as DNA: TGCGCCAGCAGCCAAGGGCCACAGGGGTTTGGTCAGCCCCAGCATTTT.